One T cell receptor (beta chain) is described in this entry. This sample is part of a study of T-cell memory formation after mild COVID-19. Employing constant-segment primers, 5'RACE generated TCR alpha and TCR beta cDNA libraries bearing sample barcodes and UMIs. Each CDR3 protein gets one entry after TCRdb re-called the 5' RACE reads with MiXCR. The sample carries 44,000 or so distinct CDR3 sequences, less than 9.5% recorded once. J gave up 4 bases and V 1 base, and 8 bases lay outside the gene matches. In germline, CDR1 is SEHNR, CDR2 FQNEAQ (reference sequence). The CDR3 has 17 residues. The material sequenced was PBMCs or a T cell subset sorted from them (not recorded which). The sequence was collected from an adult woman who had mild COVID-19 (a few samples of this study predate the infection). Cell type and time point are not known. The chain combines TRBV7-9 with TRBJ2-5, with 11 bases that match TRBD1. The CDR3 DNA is TGTGCCAGCAGCTTAGGCCCCCGGACAGGGGGCCGAGAGACCCAGTACTTC. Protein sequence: CASSLGPRTGGRETQYF.